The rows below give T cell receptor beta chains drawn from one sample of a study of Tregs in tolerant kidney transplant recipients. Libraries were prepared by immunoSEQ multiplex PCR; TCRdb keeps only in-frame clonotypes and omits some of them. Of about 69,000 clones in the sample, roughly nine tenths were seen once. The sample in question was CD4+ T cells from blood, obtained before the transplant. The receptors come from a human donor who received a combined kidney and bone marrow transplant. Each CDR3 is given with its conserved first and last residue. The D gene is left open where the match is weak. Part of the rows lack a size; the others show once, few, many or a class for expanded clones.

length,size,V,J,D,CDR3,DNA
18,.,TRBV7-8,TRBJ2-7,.,CASSLVGGAHPLSYEQYF,TGTGCCAGCAGCTTAGTGGGGGGGGCGCATCCCCTCTCCTACGAGCAGTACTTC
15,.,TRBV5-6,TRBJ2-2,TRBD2,CASSSGLSSAGELFF,TGTGCCAGCAGCTCGGGACTAAGCAGCGCCGGGGAGCTGTTTTTT
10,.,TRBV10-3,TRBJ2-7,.,CAIGRGEQYF,TGTGCCATCGGAAGGGGCGAGCAGTACTTC
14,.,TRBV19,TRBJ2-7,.,CASSKTWALYEQYF,TGTGCCAGTAGTAAAACGTGGGCCCTCTACGAGCAGTACTTC
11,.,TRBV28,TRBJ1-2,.,CASSTELGYTF,TGTGCCAGCAGTACAGAGTTAGGCTACACCTTC
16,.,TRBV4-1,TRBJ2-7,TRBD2,CASSQERGAGLSEQYF,TGCGCCAGCAGCCAAGAACGGGGAGCGGGACTCTCCGAGCAGTACTTC
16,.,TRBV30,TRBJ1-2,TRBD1,CAWSVRDRVNVYGYTF,TGTGCCTGGAGTGTCAGAGACAGGGTAAATGTCTATGGCTACACCTTC
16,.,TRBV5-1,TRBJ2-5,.,CASSLGASGAQETQYF,TGCGCCAGCAGCTTAGGGGCGAGTGGGGCGCAGGAGACCCAGTACTTC
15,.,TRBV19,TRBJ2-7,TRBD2,CASSVGLVPSYEQYF,TGTGCCAGTAGTGTGGGACTAGTTCCCTCCTACGAGCAGTACTTC
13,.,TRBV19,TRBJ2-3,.,CASSEVSTDTQYF,TGTGCCAGTAGTGAGGTTAGCACAGATACGCAGTATTTT
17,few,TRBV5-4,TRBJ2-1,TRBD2,CASSLALAGVGYNEQFF,TGTGCCAGCAGCTTGGCACTAGCGGGAGTGGGGTACAATGAGCAGTTCTTC
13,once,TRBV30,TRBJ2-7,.,CAWSAKGSYEQYF,TGTGCCTGGAGTGCGAAGGGGTCCTACGAGCAGTACTTC
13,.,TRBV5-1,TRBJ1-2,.,CASSLLGQGGYTF,TGCGCCAGCAGCTTATTGGGGCAGGGCGGCTACACCTTC
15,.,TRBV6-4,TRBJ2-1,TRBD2,CASSSGLAGRDEQFF,TGTGCCAGCAGTTCCGGACTAGCGGGAAGGGATGAGCAGTTCTTC
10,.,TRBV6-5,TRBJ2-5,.,CASGRETQYF,TGTGCCAGCGGGAGGGAGACCCAGTACTTC
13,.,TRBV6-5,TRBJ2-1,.,CASSYSLVNEQFF,TGTGCCAGCAGTTACTCCTTAGTTAATGAGCAGTTCTTC
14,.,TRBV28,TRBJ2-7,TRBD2,CASSPSGIAGGRDF,TGTGCCAGCAGCCCCTCCGGGATAGCGGGAGGGCGGGACTTC
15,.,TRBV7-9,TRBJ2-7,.,CASSLAGGDSYEQYF,TGTGCCAGCAGCTTAGCAGGGGGTGACTCCTACGAGCAGTACTTC
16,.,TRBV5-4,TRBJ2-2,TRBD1,CASSPRQGVQAGELFF,TGTGCCAGCAGCCCACGACAGGGGGTTCAGGCCGGGGAGCTGTTTTTT
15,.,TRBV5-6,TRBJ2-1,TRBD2,CASSKTSGIYNEQFF,TGTGCCAGCAGCAAGACTAGCGGGATTTACAATGAGCAGTTCTTC
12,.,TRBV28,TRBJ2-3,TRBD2,CASSFKGLGHMF,TGTGCCAGCAGTTTTAAAGGACTAGGGCATATGTTT
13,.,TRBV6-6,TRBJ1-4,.,CASTRAFNEKLFF,TGTGCCAGCACCAGGGCCTTTAATGAAAAACTGTTTTTT
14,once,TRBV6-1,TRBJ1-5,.,CASSLTASNQPQHF,TGTGCCAGCAGTTTGACAGCTAGCAATCAGCCCCAGCATTTT
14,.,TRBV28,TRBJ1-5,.,CASSFIGTSQPQHF,TGTGCCAGCAGTTTCATAGGGACTAGTCAGCCCCAGCATTTT
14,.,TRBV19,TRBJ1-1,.,CASSNQQGTTEAFF,TGTGCCAGTAGTAATCAACAGGGTACCACTGAAGCTTTCTTT
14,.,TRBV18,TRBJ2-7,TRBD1,CASSPSTQGNEQYF,TGTGCCAGCTCACCCTCCACACAGGGGAACGAGCAGTACTTC
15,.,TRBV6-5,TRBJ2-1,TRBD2,CASSYPGGSYNEQFF,TGTGCCAGCAGTTATCCGGGGGGCTCCTACAATGAGCAGTTCTTC